The rows below give T cell receptor beta chains drawn from one sample of a study of Graves' ophthalmopathy and Graves' hyperthyroidism. From the multiplex PCR reads, TCRdb called clonotypes with MiXCR, one entry per CDR3 protein. The data hold fewer than 250,000 distinct CDR3 sequences, with roughly 27% observed a single time. Input material: peripheral blood. These TCRs come from a man over 45 with Graves' ophthalmopathy. CDR3s include the opening cysteine and the closing phenylalanine or tryptophan. D genes are given only for firm matches. Clone sizes are given selectively: once, few, many, or a class where the clone is expanded.

d_call clone_size j_call v_call cdr3_nt cdr3_aa
TRBD2 many TRBJ2-5 TRBV29-1 TGCAGCGTTGAAGATGTTGTAGCGGGGGGGACCCAGTACTTC CSVEDVVAGGTQYF
- once TRBJ1-1 TRBV28 TGTGCCAGCAGAGACACAGGGGAAGCTTTCTTT CASRDTGEAFF
TRBD1 many TRBJ2-7 TRBV27 TGTGCCAGCAGTTTATCGGGACAGGGGTATTACGAGCAGTACTTC CASSLSGQGYYEQYF
TRBD2 many TRBJ2-5 TRBV20-1 TGCAGTGCTAGTAAGGCTAGCGGGGAGACCCAGTACTTC CSASKASGETQYF
- - TRBJ2-7 TRBV6-1 TGTGCCAGCAGCGCACAGGGGACTCTTTACGAGCAGTACTTC CASSAQGTLYEQYF
- - TRBJ1-5 TRBV28 TGTGCCAGCAGTTTACCGCTGGGGGATAGAGGTAAGCCCCAGCATTTT CASSLPLGDRGKPQHF
TRBD2 - TRBJ2-5 TRBV28 TGTGCCAGCAGTTTTTCCCAGCTGGGACTAGCGGGAACGGAGACCCAGTACTTC CASSFSQLGLAGTETQYF
- - TRBJ2-7 TRBV7-8 TGTGCCTGGAGTGTGTACGGGACAACATCCCCCTACGAGCAGTACTTC CAWSVYGTTSPYEQYF
- many TRBJ1-1 TRBV6-6 TGTGCCAGCAGTTCCCGGGAGGGGAGCACTGAAGCTTTCTTT CASSSREGSTEAFF
- many TRBJ1-6 TRBV5-1 TGCGCCAGCAGCCCGGGGGCGGCAGAAGCCCTCCACTTT CASSPGAAEALHF
- - TRBJ1-6 TRBV6-5 TGTGCCAGCAGTTACTCTGTTGTGGGACAATCACCCCTCCACTTT CASSYSVVGQSPLHF
- many TRBJ1-6 TRBV20-1 TGCAGTGCTAGAGATGGGGCCTATAATTCACCCCTCCACTTT CSARDGAYNSPLHF
TRBD2 - TRBJ2-7 TRBV28 TGTGCCAGCAGCCTACTAGCGGACACCTACGAGCAGTACTTC CASSLLADTYEQYF
- - TRBJ1-6 TRBV6-1 TGTGCCAGCGGAAAGGACAAACTCTATAATTCACCCCTCCACTTT CASGKDKLYNSPLHF
- many TRBJ1-5 TRBV20-1 TGCAGTGCATTAAGGGATAGCAATCAGCCCCAGCATTTT CSALRDSNQPQHF
- many TRBJ2-7 TRBV11-2 TGTGCCAGCAGCTTAGCGACAGGAGTCGAGCAGTACTTC CASSLATGVEQYF
- - TRBJ1-1 TRBV4-2 TGTGCCAGCAGCCAAGATCAAGGGGGGCGTGGAACTGAAGCTTTCTTT CASSQDQGGRGTEAFF
- - TRBJ1-1 TRBV28 TGTGCCAGCAGTCCTCAATCGACAGCCGCCACTGAAGCTTTCTTT CASSPQSTAATEAFF
- many TRBJ2-7 TRBV4-2 TGTGCCAGCAGCCAAGATCGGAGTACCGACTACGAGCAGTACTTC CASSQDRSTDYEQYF
TRBD1 many TRBJ2-2 TRBV7-8 TGTGCCAGCTCCATTAACCCCGGGACAGCGGACACCGGGGAGCTGTTTTTT CASSINPGTADTGELFF
- - TRBJ2-7 TRBV20-1 TGCAGTGCCGCCGACAGCGGGTTGGCCTACGAGCAGTACTTC CSAADSGLAYEQYF
TRBD1 many TRBJ2-4 TRBV12-3/TRBV12-4 TGTGCCAGCAGCGTACAGGGGGTCGTCAAAAACATTCAGTACTTC CASSVQGVVKNIQYF
TRBD1 many TRBJ2-7 TRBV7-2 TGTGCCAGCAGCTGGGCCCCGGGACAGGGGAACCACGAGCAGTACTTC CASSWAPGQGNHEQYF
- - TRBJ1-1 TRBV28 TGTGCCAGCAGTTTAAGGAGGGAAAAGACTGAAGCTTTCTTT CASSLRREKTEAFF
- - TRBJ1-1 TRBV19 TGTGCCAGCCAATATGGGGTGCACACTGAAGCTTTCTTT CASQYGVHTEAFF
TRBD1 - TRBJ2-7 TRBV6-5 TGTGCCAGCAGTTACTGGACAGGGGGCGGAAACTACGAGCAGTACTTC CASSYWTGGGNYEQYF
- many TRBJ2-5 TRBV12-5 TGTGCTAGTGGTTCCGAGACGAGCCAAGAGACCCAGTACTTC CASGSETSQETQYF
TRBD1 many TRBJ2-7 TRBV29-1 TGCAGCGTCACCCGGGACAGGGCCTCCTACGAGCAGTACTTC CSVTRDRASYEQYF
- many TRBJ2-7 TRBV28 TGTGCCAGCAGTTTAGGGGGACGGACAGACTACGAGCAGTACTTC CASSLGGRTDYEQYF
- many TRBJ1-2 TRBV20-1 TGCAGTGCTACCTATCCCGTTAACTATGGCTACACCTTC CSATYPVNYGYTF
- - TRBJ2-7 TRBV12-3/TRBV12-4 - CASSFGAGTVNYEQYF
TRBD2 - TRBJ2-7 TRBV6-1 TGTGCCAGTAGTATAGCCGGGACTAGCGGGAGCTTCGAGCAGTACTTC CASSIAGTSGSFEQYF
- many TRBJ2-5 TRBV20-1 TGCAGTTCAGGGGAAGAGACCCAGTACTTC CSSGEETQYF
TRBD1 - TRBJ2-7 TRBV6-1 TGTGCCAGCAGTGCCCGAGAGACAGGGGTCTACGAGCAGTACTTC CASSARETGVYEQYF
TRBD1 - TRBJ2-5 TRBV20-1 TGCAGTGCTTCCCGGGACAGGGGGCAGGAGACCCAGTACTTC CSASRDRGQETQYF
TRBD2 many TRBJ2-3 TRBV9 TGTGCCAGCAGCGTAGGGGATGGTGGGCTAGCGGGGGCTACGCAGTATTTT CASSVGDGGLAGATQYF
- many TRBJ2-7 TRBV20-1 TGCAGTGCTAGAGGGGGGCAGGGTAGAACCTACGAGCAGTACTTC CSARGGQGRTYEQYF
TRBD2 many TRBJ2-5 TRBV20-1 TGCAGTACTGAAGTATTCGCGGCTAGCGGCCAAGAGACCCAGTACTTC CSTEVFAASGQETQYF
- many TRBJ1-3 TRBV18 TGTGCCAGCTCACCCTCCGGGGGCAGGAGCTCTGGAAACACCATATATTTT CASSPSGGRSSGNTIYF
- many TRBJ1-1 TRBV7-2 TGTGCCAGCAGCCTGGCGCCCAGCAACACTGAAGCTTTCTTT CASSLAPSNTEAFF
TRBD1 many TRBJ1-1 TRBV12-3/TRBV12-4 TGTGCCAGCAGTTCCCGCTACCAATCGACAGGGACCACTGAAGCTTTCTTT CASSSRYQSTGTTEAFF
TRBD1 once TRBJ1-1 TRBV12-3/TRBV12-4 TGTGCCAGCAGCACCTCTTTGCTCAGGGGGCCGTATGGCACTGAAGCTTTCTTT CASSTSLLRGPYGTEAFF
- - TRBJ2-7 TRBV12-3/TRBV12-4 TGTGCCAGCACCGCCGTCCCCGCTAGCGTACCCTCCTACGAGCAGTACTTC CASTAVPASVPSYEQYF
- - TRBJ1-6 TRBV28 TGTGCCAGCAGTCCGCCGTTGGGTTCCCATTCACCCCTCCACTTT CASSPPLGSHSPLHF
- many TRBJ1-1 TRBV6-4 TGTGCCAGCAGTTGGGAGGGGAACACTGAAGCTTTCTTT CASSWEGNTEAFF
- - TRBJ1-5 TRBV24-1 TGCGCCACCAGTTTGTCGAGCAATCAGCCCCAGCATTTT CATSLSSNQPQHF
- - TRBJ2-7 TRBV6-1 TGTGCCAGCAGTAGCGTCCCCTCCTACGAGCAGTACTTC CASSSVPSYEQYF
TRBD1 many TRBJ1-5 TRBV2 TGTGCCAGCGGGCAGGGGGAGGCCTACCAGCATTTT CASGQGEAYQHF
- many TRBJ1-1 TRBV28 TGTGCCAGCAGTTTTACGGGGTTAAAAACTGAAGCTTTCTTT CASSFTGLKTEAFF
TRBD2 many TRBJ2-4 TRBV24-1 TGTGCCACCAGTGATCCTCTCGCGGGGGACATTCAGTACTTC CATSDPLAGDIQYF
- many TRBJ1-1 TRBV10-3 TGTGCCATCAGTGAGCTGCAGGGTATGAACACTGAAGCTTTCTTT CAISELQGMNTEAFF
- many TRBJ2-7 TRBV20-1 TGCAGTGCTAGCGCGCCCGTTCAGGGCTACGAGCAGTACTTC CSASAPVQGYEQYF